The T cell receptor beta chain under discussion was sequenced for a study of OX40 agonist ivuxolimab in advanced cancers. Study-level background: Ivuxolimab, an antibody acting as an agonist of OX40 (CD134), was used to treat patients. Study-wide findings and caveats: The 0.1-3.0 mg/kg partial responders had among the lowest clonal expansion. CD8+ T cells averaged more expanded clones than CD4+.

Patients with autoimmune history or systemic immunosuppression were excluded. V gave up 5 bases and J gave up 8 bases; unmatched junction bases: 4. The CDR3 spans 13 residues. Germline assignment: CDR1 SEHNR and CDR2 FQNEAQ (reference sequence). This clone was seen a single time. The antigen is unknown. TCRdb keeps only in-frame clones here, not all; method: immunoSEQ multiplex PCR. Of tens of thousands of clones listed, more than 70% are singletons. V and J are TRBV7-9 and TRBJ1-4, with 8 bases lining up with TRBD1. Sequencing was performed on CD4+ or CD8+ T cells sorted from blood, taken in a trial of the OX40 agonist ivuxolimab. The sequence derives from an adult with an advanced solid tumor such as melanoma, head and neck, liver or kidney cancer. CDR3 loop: CASSTGQAEKLFF. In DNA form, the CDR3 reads TGTGCCAGCAGCACGGGACAGGCCGAAAAACTGTTTTTT.